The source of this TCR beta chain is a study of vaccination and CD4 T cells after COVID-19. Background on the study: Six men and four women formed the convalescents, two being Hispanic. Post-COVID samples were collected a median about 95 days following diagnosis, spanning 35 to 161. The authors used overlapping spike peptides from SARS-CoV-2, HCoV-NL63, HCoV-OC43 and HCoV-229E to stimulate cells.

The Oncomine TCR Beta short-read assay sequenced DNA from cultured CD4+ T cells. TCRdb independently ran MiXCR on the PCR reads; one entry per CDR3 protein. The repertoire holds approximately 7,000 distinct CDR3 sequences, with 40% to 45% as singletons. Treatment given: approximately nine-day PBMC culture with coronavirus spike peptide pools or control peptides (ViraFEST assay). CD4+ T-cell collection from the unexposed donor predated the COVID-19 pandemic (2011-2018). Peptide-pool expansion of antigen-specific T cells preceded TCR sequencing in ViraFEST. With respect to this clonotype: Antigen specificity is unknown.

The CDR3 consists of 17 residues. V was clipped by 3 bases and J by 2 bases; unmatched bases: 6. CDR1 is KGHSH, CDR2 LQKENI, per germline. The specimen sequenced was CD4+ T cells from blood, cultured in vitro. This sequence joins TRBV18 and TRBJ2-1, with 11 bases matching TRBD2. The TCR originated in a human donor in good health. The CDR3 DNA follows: TGTGCCAGCTCACCCCTTAGCGGGGGGGCCGCCTACAATGAGCAGTTCTTC. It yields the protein CASSPLSGGAAYNEQFF. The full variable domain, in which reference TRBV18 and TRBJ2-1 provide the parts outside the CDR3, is NAGVMQNPRHLVRRRGQEARLRCSPMKGHSHVYWYRQLPEEGLKFMVYLQKENIIDESGMPKERFSAEFPKEGPSILRIQQVVRGDSAAYFCASSPLSGGAAYNEQFFGPGTRLTVL.